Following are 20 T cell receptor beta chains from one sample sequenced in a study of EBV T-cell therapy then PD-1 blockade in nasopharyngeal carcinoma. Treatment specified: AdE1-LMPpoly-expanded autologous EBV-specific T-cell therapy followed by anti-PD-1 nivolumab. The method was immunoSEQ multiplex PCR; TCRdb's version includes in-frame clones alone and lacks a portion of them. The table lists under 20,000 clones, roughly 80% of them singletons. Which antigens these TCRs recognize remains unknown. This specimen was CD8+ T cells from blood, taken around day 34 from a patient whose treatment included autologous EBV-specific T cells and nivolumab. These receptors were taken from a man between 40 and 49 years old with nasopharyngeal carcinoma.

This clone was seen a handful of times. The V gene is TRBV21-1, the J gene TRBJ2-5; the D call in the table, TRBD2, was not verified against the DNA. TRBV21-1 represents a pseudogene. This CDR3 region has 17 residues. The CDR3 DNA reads TGTGCCAGCAGCAAAGGAACAGCGGGGGCCCCTCAAGAGACCCAGTACTTC. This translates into CASSKGTAGAPQETQYF.

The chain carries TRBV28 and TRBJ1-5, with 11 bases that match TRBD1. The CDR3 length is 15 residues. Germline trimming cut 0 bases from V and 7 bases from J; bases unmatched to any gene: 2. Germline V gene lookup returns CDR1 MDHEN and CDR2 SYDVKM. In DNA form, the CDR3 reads TGTGCCAGCAGTTTATGGGGACAGGGGGAACAGCCCCAGCATTTT. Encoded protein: CASSLWGQGEQPQHF.

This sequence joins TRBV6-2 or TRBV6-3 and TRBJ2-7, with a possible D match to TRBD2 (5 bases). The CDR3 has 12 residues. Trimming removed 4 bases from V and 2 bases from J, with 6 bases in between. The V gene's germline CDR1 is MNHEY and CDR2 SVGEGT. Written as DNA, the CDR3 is TGTGCCAGCAGTTCGGAGGCCTACGAGCAGTACTTC. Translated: CASSSEAYEQYF.

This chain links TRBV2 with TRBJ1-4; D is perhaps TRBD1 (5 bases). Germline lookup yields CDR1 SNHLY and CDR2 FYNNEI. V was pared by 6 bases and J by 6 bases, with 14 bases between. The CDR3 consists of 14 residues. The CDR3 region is CASRQGIGYEKLFF. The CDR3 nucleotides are TGTGCCAGCAGGCAGGGAATAGGCTATGAAAAACTGTTTTTT.

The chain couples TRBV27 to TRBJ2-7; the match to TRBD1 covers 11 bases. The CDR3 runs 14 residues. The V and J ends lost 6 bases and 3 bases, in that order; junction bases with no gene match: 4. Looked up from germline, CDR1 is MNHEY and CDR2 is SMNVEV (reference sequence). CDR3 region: CASSSGTGGYEQYF. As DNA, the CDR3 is TGTGCCAGCAGCTCCGGGACAGGGGGCTACGAGCAGTACTTC.

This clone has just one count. As DNA, the CDR3 is TGTGCCAGCACGATAGCGGGGGGCCCGACAGATACGCAGTATTTT. Translated: CASTIAGGPTDTQYF. V usage is TRBV5-4 and J usage is TRBJ2-3; 10 bases line up with TRBD2. Germline V gene data show CDR1 as SGHNT and CDR2 as YYREEE (reference sequence). After removal of 6 bases from V and 3 bases from J, the junction contained 7 bases not matched to a gene. This CDR3 has 15 residues.

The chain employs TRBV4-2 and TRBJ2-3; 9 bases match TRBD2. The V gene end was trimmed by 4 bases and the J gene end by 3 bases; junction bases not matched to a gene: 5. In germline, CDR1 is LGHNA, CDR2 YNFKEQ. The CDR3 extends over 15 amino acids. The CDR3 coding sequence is TGTGCCAGCAGCCGCAGACTAGCGGAAACAGATACGCAGTATTTT. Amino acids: CASSRRLAETDTQYF.

CDR3 DNA sequence: TGCGCCAGCAGCCAAAATCTGAGGGGAACCGGGGAGCTGTTTTTT. Residues: CASSQNLRGTGELFF. The gene calls are TRBV4-1 and TRBJ2-2; D possibly matches TRBD1 or TRBD2 (5 bases each). Between the trimmed V and J ends, which lost 2 bases and 5 bases, there was a span of 12 bases. Germline lookup yields CDR1 MGHRA and CDR2 YSYEKL. This CDR3 has 15 residues.

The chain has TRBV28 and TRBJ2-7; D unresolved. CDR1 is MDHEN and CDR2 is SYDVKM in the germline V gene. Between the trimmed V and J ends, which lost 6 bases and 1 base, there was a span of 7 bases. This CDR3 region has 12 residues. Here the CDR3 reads CASRSLSYEQYF. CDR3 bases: TGTGCCAGCAGGTCCCTTTCCTACGAGCAGTACTTC.

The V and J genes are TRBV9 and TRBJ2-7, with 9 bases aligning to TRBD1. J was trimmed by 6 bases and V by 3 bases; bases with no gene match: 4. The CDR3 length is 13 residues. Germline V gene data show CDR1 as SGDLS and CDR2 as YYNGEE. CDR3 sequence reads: CASSGEDRGEQYF. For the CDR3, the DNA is TGTGCCAGCAGCGGCGAGGACAGGGGCGAGCAGTACTTC.

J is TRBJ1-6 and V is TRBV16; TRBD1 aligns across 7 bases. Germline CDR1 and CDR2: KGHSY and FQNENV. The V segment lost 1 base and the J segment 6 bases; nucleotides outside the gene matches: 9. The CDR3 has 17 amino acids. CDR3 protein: CASSQWTGWGLNSPLHF. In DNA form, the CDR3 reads TGTGCCAGCAGCCAATGGACAGGTTGGGGGCTTAATTCACCCCTCCACTTT.

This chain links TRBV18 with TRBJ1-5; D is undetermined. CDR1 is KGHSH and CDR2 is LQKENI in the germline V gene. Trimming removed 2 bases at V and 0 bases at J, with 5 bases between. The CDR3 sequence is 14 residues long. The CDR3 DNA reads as TGTGCCAGCTCACCAGGGAATAGCAATCAGCCCCAGCATTTT. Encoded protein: CASSPGNSNQPQHF.

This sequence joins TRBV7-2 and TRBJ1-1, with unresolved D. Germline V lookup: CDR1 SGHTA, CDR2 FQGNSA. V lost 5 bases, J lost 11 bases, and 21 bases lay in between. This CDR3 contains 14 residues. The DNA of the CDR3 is TGTGCCAGCAGCGTAGACCCCGCCTCGGGCGGGGCTTTCTTT. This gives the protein CASSVDPASGGAFF.

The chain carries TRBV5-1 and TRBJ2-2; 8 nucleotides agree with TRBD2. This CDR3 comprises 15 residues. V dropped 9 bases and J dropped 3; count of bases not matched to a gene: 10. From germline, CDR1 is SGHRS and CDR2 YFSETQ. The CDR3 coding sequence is TGCGCCACCCAGATGAGCGGGGGATACACCGGGGAGCTGTTTTTT. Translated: CATQMSGGYTGELFF.

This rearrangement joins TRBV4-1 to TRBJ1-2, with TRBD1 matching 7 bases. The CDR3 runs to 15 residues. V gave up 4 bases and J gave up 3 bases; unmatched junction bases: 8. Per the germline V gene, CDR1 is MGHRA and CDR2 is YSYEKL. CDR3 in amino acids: CASSLRVGGDYGYTF. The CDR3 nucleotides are TGCGCCAGCAGCCTACGAGTAGGGGGCGACTATGGCTACACCTTC.

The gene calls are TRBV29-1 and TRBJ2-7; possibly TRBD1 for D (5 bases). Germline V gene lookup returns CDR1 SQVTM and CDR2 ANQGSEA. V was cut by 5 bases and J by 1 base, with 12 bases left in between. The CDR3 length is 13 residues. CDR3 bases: TGCAGCGTTAAAAACACAGGTTCCTACGAGCAGTACTTC. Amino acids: CSVKNTGSYEQYF.

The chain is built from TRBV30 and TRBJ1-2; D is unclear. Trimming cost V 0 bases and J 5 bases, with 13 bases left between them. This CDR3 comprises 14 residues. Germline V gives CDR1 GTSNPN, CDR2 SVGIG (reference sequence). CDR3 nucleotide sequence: TGTGCCTGGAGTGTACGAAGCCGTACTTATGGCTACACCTTC. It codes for CAWSVRSRTYGYTF.

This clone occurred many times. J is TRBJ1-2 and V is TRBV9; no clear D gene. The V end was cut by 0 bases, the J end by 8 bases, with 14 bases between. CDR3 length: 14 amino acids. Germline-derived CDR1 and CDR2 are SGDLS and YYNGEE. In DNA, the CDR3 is TGTGCCAGCAGCGTAGATGGAGCCGGGGAAGGCTACACCTTC. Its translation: CASSVDGAGEGYTF.

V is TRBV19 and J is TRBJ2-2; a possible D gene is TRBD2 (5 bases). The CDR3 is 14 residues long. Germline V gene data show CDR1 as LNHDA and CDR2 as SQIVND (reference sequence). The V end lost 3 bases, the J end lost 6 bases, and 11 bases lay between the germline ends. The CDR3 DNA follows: TGTGCCAGTAGTATGTCTCTAGCCCCCGGGGAGCTGTTTTTT. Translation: CASSMSLAPGELFF.

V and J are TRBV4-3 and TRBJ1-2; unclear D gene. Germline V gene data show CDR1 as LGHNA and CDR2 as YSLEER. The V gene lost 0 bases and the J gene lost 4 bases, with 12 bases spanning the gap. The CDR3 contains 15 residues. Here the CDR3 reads CASSQERAGPYGYTF. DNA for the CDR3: TGCGCCAGCAGCCAAGAAAGGGCAGGTCCCTATGGCTACACCTTC.